A selection of T cell receptor beta chains follows, all from one sample in a study of blood T cell repertoires in COVID-19. The repertoire was sequenced with immunoSEQ multiplex PCR; TCRdb's copy has only in-frame clones and lacks some. Here the sample spans over 65,000 clones, around 85% being singletons. What was sequenced was peripheral blood. Receptors originate from a human donor in a cohort sampled during active COVID-19. Each CDR3 is given with its conserved first and last residue. The D gene is left open where the match is weak. Clone sizes are given selectively: once, few, many, or a class where the clone is expanded.

j_gene: TRBJ2-7; v_gene: TRBV5-1; abundance: NA; d_gene: NA; CDR3nt: TGCGCCAGCAGCCTGCCGGGGGACTACGAGCAGTACTTC; CDR3aa: CASSLPGDYEQYF
j_gene: TRBJ2-5; v_gene: TRBV30; abundance: few; d_gene: NA; CDR3nt: TGTGCCTTAACCAGGGTGCAAGAGACCCAGTACTTC; CDR3aa: CALTRVQETQYF
j_gene: TRBJ2-7; v_gene: TRBV7-9; abundance: NA; d_gene: NA; CDR3nt: TGTGCCAGCAGCGGCAGGAATCCCTACGAGCAGTACTTC; CDR3aa: CASSGRNPYEQYF
j_gene: TRBJ1-5; v_gene: TRBV3-1/TRBV3-2; abundance: NA; d_gene: NA; CDR3nt: TGTGCCAGAACGAAAAGAAGCGATCAGCCCCAGCATTTT; CDR3aa: CARTKRSDQPQHF
j_gene: TRBJ2-3; v_gene: TRBV7-2; abundance: NA; d_gene: NA; CDR3nt: TGTGCCAGCAGCAGAAGGGCTAGCGAAGGCACAGATACGCAGTATTTT; CDR3aa: CASSRRASEGTDTQYF
j_gene: TRBJ1-4; v_gene: TRBV15; abundance: few; d_gene: TRBD1; CDR3nt: TGTGCCACCAGCAGAGATGGACAGGGCCTTAATGAAAAACTGTTTTTT; CDR3aa: CATSRDGQGLNEKLFF
j_gene: TRBJ1-4; v_gene: TRBV7-2; abundance: NA; d_gene: TRBD1; CDR3nt: TGTGCCAGCAGCTTGGACAGGGGTGGGGAAAAACTGTTTTTT; CDR3aa: CASSLDRGGEKLFF
j_gene: TRBJ1-1; v_gene: TRBV10-1; abundance: NA; d_gene: TRBD1; CDR3nt: TGCGCCAGCAGCCCAGGGGGCATTGGTGAAGCTTTCTTT; CDR3aa: CASSPGGIGEAFF
j_gene: TRBJ2-2; v_gene: TRBV10-3; abundance: NA; d_gene: TRBD2; CDR3nt: TGTGCCCCCGGGGGCGCCTACGGGGGGGGATACACCGGGGAGCTGTTTTTT; CDR3aa: CAPGGAYGGGYTGELFF
j_gene: TRBJ2-2; v_gene: TRBV28; abundance: NA; d_gene: TRBD2; CDR3nt: TGTGCCAGCAGTTTGCGGGGGGTTGGGGAGCTGTTTTTT; CDR3aa: CASSLRGVGELFF
j_gene: TRBJ2-7; v_gene: TRBV12-3/TRBV12-4; abundance: once; d_gene: NA; CDR3nt: TGTGCCAGCTGTCGACAGGACCACTACGAGCAGTACTTC; CDR3aa: CASCRQDHYEQYF
j_gene: TRBJ2-7; v_gene: TRBV7-8; abundance: NA; d_gene: NA; CDR3nt: TGTGCCAGCAGCTCCCGGTACGAGCAGTACTTC; CDR3aa: CASSSRYEQYF
j_gene: TRBJ1-1; v_gene: TRBV28; abundance: once; d_gene: TRBD1; CDR3nt: TGTGCCAGCAGTATAAACAGGGGGCGGGCAACTGAAGCTTTCTTT; CDR3aa: CASSINRGRATEAFF
j_gene: TRBJ1-2; v_gene: TRBV15; abundance: NA; d_gene: TRBD1; CDR3nt: TGTGCCACCAGCAATACACAGGGGGCCCCGTATGGCTACACCTTC; CDR3aa: CATSNTQGAPYGYTF
j_gene: TRBJ2-2; v_gene: TRBV28; abundance: few; d_gene: TRBD2; CDR3nt: TGTGCCAGCAGTTTAAGGGACTACTATACCGGGGAGCTGTTTTTT; CDR3aa: CASSLRDYYTGELFF
j_gene: TRBJ2-5; v_gene: TRBV2; abundance: NA; d_gene: NA; CDR3nt: TGTGCCAGCATGCGGGGCGCGGTGGAGACCCAGTACTTC; CDR3aa: CASMRGAVETQYF
j_gene: TRBJ2-2; v_gene: TRBV30; abundance: NA; d_gene: NA; CDR3nt: TGTGCCTGGAGTTTGTCCATCGGGGAGCTGTTTTTT; CDR3aa: CAWSLSIGELFF
j_gene: TRBJ2-3; v_gene: TRBV7-2; abundance: NA; d_gene: TRBD2; CDR3nt: TGTGCCAGCAGCCCATTCCGGGGGGGCCTAGGCACAGATACGCAGTATTTT; CDR3aa: CASSPFRGGLGTDTQYF
j_gene: TRBJ2-7; v_gene: TRBV13; abundance: NA; d_gene: NA; CDR3nt: TGTGCCAGCAGCCCAATTGCGGGGTACGAGCAGTACTTC; CDR3aa: CASSPIAGYEQYF
j_gene: TRBJ1-1; v_gene: TRBV14; abundance: few; d_gene: NA; CDR3nt: TGTGCCAGCATGCTGGCCCCGGGGAGCACTGAAGCTTTCTTT; CDR3aa: CASMLAPGSTEAFF
j_gene: TRBJ2-1; v_gene: TRBV24-1; abundance: NA; d_gene: NA; CDR3nt: TGTGCCACCAGTGATTCCGGGGGGCGGGCGTACAATGAGCAGTTCTTC; CDR3aa: CATSDSGGRAYNEQFF
j_gene: TRBJ2-2; v_gene: TRBV27; abundance: NA; d_gene: NA; CDR3nt: TGTGCCAGCAGTCAGATGCCCCCCTCGTCTCCCGGGGAGCTGTTTTTT; CDR3aa: CASSQMPPSSPGELFF
j_gene: TRBJ1-4; v_gene: TRBV7-7; abundance: NA; d_gene: NA; CDR3nt: TGTGCCAGCAGCCCCAGCGGGCCCGCAACTAATGAAAAACTGTTTTTT; CDR3aa: CASSPSGPATNEKLFF
j_gene: TRBJ1-4; v_gene: TRBV12-3/TRBV12-4; abundance: NA; d_gene: NA; CDR3nt: TGTGCCAGCAGTTTTTCTCTGCGTGAAAAACTGTTTTTT; CDR3aa: CASSFSLREKLFF
j_gene: TRBJ2-4; v_gene: TRBV29-1; abundance: NA; d_gene: TRBD1; CDR3nt: TGCAGCGGTAGGACAGGGGGCATTCAGTACTTC; CDR3aa: CSGRTGGIQYF
j_gene: TRBJ2-5; v_gene: TRBV19; abundance: NA; d_gene: NA; CDR3nt: TGTGCCAGTAGTATCTTCGGACAGCCCCAAGAGACCCAGTACTTC; CDR3aa: CASSIFGQPQETQYF
j_gene: TRBJ1-2; v_gene: TRBV19; abundance: once; d_gene: NA; CDR3nt: TGTGCCAGTAGTCGCTACAAACCGGGACAAGGAGCCGGCTACACCTTC; CDR3aa: CASSRYKPGQGAGYTF
j_gene: TRBJ1-2; v_gene: TRBV4-3; abundance: NA; d_gene: NA; CDR3nt: TGCGCCAGCAGCCAAGAGCCCCCCCCCACACGAACCTATGGCTACACCTTC; CDR3aa: CASSQEPPPTRTYGYTF
j_gene: TRBJ1-6; v_gene: TRBV7-8; abundance: NA; d_gene: NA; CDR3nt: TGTGCCAGCAGCTTGGGGGGGGCGGCCTATAATTCACCCCTCCACTTT; CDR3aa: CASSLGGAAYNSPLHF
j_gene: TRBJ1-3; v_gene: TRBV7-2; abundance: NA; d_gene: TRBD1; CDR3nt: TGTGCCAGCAGCTTAGGACCAACCGGGACAGGGTCCGGAAACACCATATATTTT; CDR3aa: CASSLGPTGTGSGNTIYF
j_gene: TRBJ1-2; v_gene: TRBV30; abundance: NA; d_gene: TRBD1; CDR3nt: TGTGCCTGGAGTCCCGGACAGGACTATGGCTACACCTTC; CDR3aa: CAWSPGQDYGYTF
j_gene: TRBJ1-3; v_gene: TRBV10-3; abundance: NA; d_gene: TRBD1; CDR3nt: TGTGCCATCAGTGAGTCGACGTTGGGGACAGGGGGCTCTGGAAACACCATATATTTT; CDR3aa: CAISESTLGTGGSGNTIYF
j_gene: TRBJ1-2; v_gene: TRBV10-3; abundance: NA; d_gene: NA; CDR3nt: TGTGCCATCAGTGAGGGACAGCCCCCGGTGGACGGCTACACCTTC; CDR3aa: CAISEGQPPVDGYTF
j_gene: TRBJ2-5; v_gene: TRBV21-1; abundance: NA; d_gene: NA; CDR3nt: TGTGCCAGCAGCAAAGCAGGGCACAGGGAGACCCAGTACTTC; CDR3aa: CASSKAGHRETQYF
j_gene: TRBJ2-7; v_gene: TRBV6-2/TRBV6-3; abundance: NA; d_gene: TRBD2; CDR3nt: TGTGCCAGCAGTTACTCGGGACTACCCTACGAGCAGTACTTC; CDR3aa: CASSYSGLPYEQYF
j_gene: TRBJ2-5; v_gene: TRBV7-9; abundance: NA; d_gene: TRBD1; CDR3nt: TGTGCCAGCAGCCCCCGGGACAGGGGGACCCAAGAGACCCAGTACTTC; CDR3aa: CASSPRDRGTQETQYF
j_gene: TRBJ1-2; v_gene: TRBV3-1/TRBV3-2; abundance: once; d_gene: NA; CDR3nt: TGTGCCAGCAGCCGACAGTTCTATGGCTACACCTTC; CDR3aa: CASSRQFYGYTF
j_gene: TRBJ2-6; v_gene: TRBV5-1; abundance: NA; d_gene: TRBD2; CDR3nt: TGCGCCAGCAGCCTGGCGGGAGCTCCTAGCTCTGGGGCCAACGTCCTGACTTTC; CDR3aa: CASSLAGAPSSGANVLTF
j_gene: TRBJ1-1; v_gene: TRBV6-5; abundance: NA; d_gene: NA; CDR3nt: TGTGCCAGCAGTTACGCAGGGAACACTGAAGCTTTCTTT; CDR3aa: CASSYAGNTEAFF
j_gene: TRBJ1-4; v_gene: TRBV30; abundance: NA; d_gene: NA; CDR3nt: TGTGCCTGGAGCAAACAGCCAACTAATGAAAAACTGTTTTTT; CDR3aa: CAWSKQPTNEKLFF
j_gene: TRBJ1-5; v_gene: TRBV7-8; abundance: NA; d_gene: TRBD1; CDR3nt: TGTGCCAGCAGCTTAGAGGAAGGGGGCGCCAATCAGCCCCAGCATTTT; CDR3aa: CASSLEEGGANQPQHF
j_gene: TRBJ2-7; v_gene: TRBV27; abundance: NA; d_gene: NA; CDR3nt: TGTGCCAGCAGTTTAAAAGGGAACAGGTTCGGCGAGCAGTACTTC; CDR3aa: CASSLKGNRFGEQYF
j_gene: TRBJ1-3; v_gene: TRBV30; abundance: NA; d_gene: NA; CDR3nt: TGTGCCTGGTCAGGAGGAAACACCATATATTTT; CDR3aa: CAWSGGNTIYF
j_gene: TRBJ1-2; v_gene: TRBV5-1; abundance: NA; d_gene: NA; CDR3nt: TGCGCCAGCAGCTTGGGAGGCAAGCCCCATGGCTACACCTTC; CDR3aa: CASSLGGKPHGYTF
j_gene: TRBJ2-2; v_gene: TRBV2; abundance: NA; d_gene: TRBD1; CDR3nt: TGTGCCAGCAGCGCGGATACAGGGGCCGGGGAGCTGTTTTTT; CDR3aa: CASSADTGAGELFF
j_gene: TRBJ2-3; v_gene: TRBV24-1; abundance: once; d_gene: TRBD1; CDR3nt: TGTGCCACCAGTGATCCAACCACTGGACAGGGGAGGGACACGCAGTATTTT; CDR3aa: CATSDPTTGQGRDTQYF
j_gene: TRBJ2-7; v_gene: TRBV6-5; abundance: NA; d_gene: NA; CDR3nt: TGTGCCAGCAGTCCACACCCGGGCTCCTACGAGCAGTACTTC; CDR3aa: CASSPHPGSYEQYF